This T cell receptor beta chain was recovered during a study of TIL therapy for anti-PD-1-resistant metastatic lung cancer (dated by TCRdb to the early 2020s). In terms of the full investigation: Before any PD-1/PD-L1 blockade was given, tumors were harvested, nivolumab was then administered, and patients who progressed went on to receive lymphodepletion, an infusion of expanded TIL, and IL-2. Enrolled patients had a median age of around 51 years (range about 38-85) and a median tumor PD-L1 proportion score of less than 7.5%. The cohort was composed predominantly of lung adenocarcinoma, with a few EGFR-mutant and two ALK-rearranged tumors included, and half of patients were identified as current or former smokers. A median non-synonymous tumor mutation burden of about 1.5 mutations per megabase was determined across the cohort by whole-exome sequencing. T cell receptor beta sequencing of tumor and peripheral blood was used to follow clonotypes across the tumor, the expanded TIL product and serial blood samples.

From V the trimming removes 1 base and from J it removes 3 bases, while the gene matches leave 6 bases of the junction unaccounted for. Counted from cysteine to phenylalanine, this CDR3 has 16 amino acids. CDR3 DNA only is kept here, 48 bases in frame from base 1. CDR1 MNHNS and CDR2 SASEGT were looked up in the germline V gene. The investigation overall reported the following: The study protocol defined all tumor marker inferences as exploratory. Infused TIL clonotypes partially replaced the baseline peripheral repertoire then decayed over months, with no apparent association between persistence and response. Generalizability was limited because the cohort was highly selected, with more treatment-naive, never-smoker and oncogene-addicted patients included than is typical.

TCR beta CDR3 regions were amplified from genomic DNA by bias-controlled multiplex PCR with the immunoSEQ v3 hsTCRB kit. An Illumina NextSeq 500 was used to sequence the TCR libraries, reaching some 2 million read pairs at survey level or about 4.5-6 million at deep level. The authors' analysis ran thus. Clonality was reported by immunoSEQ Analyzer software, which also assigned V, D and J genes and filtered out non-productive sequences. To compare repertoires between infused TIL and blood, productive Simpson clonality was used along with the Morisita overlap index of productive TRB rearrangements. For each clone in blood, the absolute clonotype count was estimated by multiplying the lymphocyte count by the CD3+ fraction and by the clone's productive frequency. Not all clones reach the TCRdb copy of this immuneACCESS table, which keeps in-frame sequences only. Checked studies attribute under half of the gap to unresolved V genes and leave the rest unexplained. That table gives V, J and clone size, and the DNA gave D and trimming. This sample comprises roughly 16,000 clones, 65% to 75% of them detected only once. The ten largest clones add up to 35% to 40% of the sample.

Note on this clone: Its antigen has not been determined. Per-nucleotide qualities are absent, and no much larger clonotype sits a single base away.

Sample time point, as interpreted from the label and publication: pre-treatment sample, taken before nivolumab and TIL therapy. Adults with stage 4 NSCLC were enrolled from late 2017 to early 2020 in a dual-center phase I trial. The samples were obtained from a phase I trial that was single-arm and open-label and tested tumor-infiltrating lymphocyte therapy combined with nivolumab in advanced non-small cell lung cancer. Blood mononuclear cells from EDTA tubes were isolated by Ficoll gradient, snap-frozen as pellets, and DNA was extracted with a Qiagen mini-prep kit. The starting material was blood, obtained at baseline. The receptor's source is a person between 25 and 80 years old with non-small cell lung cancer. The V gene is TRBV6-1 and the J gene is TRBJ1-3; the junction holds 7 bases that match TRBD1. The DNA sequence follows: TGTGCCAGCAGTGAAGAGAGGGGGCTGGTTGGAAACACCATATATTTT. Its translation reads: CASSEERGLVGNTIYF.